This T cell receptor beta chain was observed in a study of graft-versus-host responses after intestinal transplantation. Study at large: Anti-thymocyte globulin served as induction for all recipients, who then took tacrolimus and steroids for about 3 years.

Libraries were prepared by immunoSEQ multiplex PCR; TCRdb keeps only in-frame clonotypes and omits some of them. The table lists some 18,000 clones, roughly 87% of them singletons, with under 2% in the top ten. The germline V gene has CDR1 LNHDA and CDR2 SQIVND (reference sequence). The CDR3 sequence is 16 residues long. Study-wide points: Early declines in HvG clones that occurred post-transplant were associated with peak circulating GvH clone levels.

About this clone: Its antigen is unidentified. Sequence at one end of the junction differs from germline and may be a read error.

This receptor was obtained from a human patient who received an intestinal transplant, so some T cells may come from the graft donor. The source was PBMCs, collected 14 days after transplant. J is TRBJ1-2 and V is TRBV19; D ambiguous. The CDR3 spells CTSKDGGPTNIYGYTF. CDR3 in DNA: TGTACCAGTAAGGACGGCGGGCCGACCAACATCTATGGCTACACCTTC.